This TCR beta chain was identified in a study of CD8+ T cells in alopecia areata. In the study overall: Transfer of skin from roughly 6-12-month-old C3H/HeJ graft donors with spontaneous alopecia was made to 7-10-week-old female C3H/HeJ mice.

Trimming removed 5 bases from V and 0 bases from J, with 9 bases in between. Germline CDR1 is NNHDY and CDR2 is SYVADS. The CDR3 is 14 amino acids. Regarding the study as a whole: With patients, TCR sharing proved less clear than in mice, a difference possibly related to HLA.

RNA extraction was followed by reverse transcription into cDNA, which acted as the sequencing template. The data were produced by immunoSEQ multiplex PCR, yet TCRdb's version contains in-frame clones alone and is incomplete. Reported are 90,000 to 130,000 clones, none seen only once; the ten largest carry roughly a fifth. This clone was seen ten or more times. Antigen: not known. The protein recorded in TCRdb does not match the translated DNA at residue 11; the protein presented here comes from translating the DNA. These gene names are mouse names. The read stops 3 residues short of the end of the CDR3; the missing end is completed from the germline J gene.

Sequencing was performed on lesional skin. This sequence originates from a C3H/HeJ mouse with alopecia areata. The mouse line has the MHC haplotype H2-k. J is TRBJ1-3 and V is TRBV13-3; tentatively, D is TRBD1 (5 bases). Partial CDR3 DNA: TGTGCCAGCAGGCCGGGACTTTCTGGAAATACG. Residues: CASRPGLSGNT. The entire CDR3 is CASRPGLSGNTLYF.